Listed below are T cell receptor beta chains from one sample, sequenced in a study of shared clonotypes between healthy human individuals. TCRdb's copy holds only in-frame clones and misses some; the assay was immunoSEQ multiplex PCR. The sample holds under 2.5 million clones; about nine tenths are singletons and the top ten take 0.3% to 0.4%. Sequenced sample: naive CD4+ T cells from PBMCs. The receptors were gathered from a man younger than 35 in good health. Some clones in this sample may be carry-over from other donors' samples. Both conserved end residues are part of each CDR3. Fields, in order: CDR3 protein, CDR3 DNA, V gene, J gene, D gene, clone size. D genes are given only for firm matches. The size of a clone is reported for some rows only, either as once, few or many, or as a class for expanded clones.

CDR3aa: CASSPFRDRGSNEQFF
CDR3nt: TGTGCCAGCAGCCCCTTCCGGGACAGGGGTTCCAATGAGCAGTTCTTC
v_gene: TRBV7-6
j_gene: TRBJ2-1
d_gene: TRBD1
abundance: -

CDR3aa: CASSLDRGLTYEQYF
CDR3nt: TGTGCCAGCAGTCTGGACAGGGGGCTAACCTACGAGCAGTACTTC
v_gene: TRBV6-5
j_gene: TRBJ2-7
d_gene: TRBD1
abundance: -

CDR3aa: CASSDRAGDFYEQFF
CDR3nt: TGTGCCAGCAGCGACAGGGCCGGTGATTTCTATGAGCAGTTCTTC
v_gene: TRBV11-3
j_gene: TRBJ2-1
d_gene: TRBD1
abundance: -

CDR3aa: CASSARDRVYEQYF
CDR3nt: TGTGCCAGCAGCGCCCGGGACAGGGTCTACGAGCAGTACTTC
v_gene: TRBV9
j_gene: TRBJ2-7
d_gene: TRBD1
abundance: -

CDR3aa: CASSLARGADNGELFF
CDR3nt: TGTGCCAGCAGCTTAGCGCGGGGGGCGGATAACGGGGAGCTGTTTTTT
v_gene: TRBV7-8
j_gene: TRBJ2-2
d_gene: TRBD2
abundance: -

CDR3aa: CASSPVQGSTEAFF
CDR3nt: TGTGCCAGCTCACCAGTCCAGGGAAGCACTGAAGCTTTCTTT
v_gene: TRBV18
j_gene: TRBJ1-1
d_gene: -
abundance: -

CDR3aa: CASSQAAAIQKNIQYF
CDR3nt: TGCGCCAGCAGCCAAGCAGCGGCGATTCAAAAAAACATTCAGTACTTC
v_gene: TRBV4-1
j_gene: TRBJ2-4
d_gene: -
abundance: -

CDR3aa: CASSYQGGTYEQYF
CDR3nt: TGTGCCAGCAGCTACCAGGGCGGAACCTACGAGCAGTACTTC
v_gene: TRBV7-9
j_gene: TRBJ2-7
d_gene: -
abundance: -

CDR3aa: CASSFSWDFYQSYEQYF
CDR3nt: TGTGCCAGCAGTTTTTCATGGGACTTCTACCAATCCTACGAGCAGTACTTC
v_gene: TRBV28
j_gene: TRBJ2-7
d_gene: -
abundance: -

CDR3aa: CSVPSYARGPYEQYF
CDR3nt: TGCAGCGTTCCAAGTTACGCTAGGGGGCCCTACGAGCAGTACTTC
v_gene: TRBV29-1
j_gene: TRBJ2-7
d_gene: TRBD1
abundance: -

CDR3aa: CASSLAGRSSGANVLTF
CDR3nt: TGTGCCAGCAGCTTAGCAGGGCGGTCCTCTGGGGCCAACGTCCTGACTTTC
v_gene: TRBV11-2
j_gene: TRBJ2-6
d_gene: -
abundance: -

CDR3aa: CASSIRITGTPGNYTF
CDR3nt: TGTGCCAGCAGCATCAGAATCACCGGGACCCCCGGGAACTACACCTTC
v_gene: TRBV7-9
j_gene: TRBJ1-2
d_gene: -
abundance: -

CDR3aa: CASTPGGTVSYEQYF
CDR3nt: TGTGCCAGCACCCCGGGGGGGACAGTCTCCTACGAGCAGTACTTC
v_gene: TRBV7-9
j_gene: TRBJ2-7
d_gene: -
abundance: -

CDR3aa: CASSLAGRTTGELFF
CDR3nt: TGCGCCAGCAGCTTGGCCGGCAGAACCACCGGGGAGCTGTTTTTT
v_gene: TRBV5-1
j_gene: TRBJ2-2
d_gene: -
abundance: -

CDR3aa: CASTGAQNTEAFF
CDR3nt: TGTGCCAGCACGGGGGCTCAGAACACTGAAGCTTTCTTT
v_gene: TRBV25-1
j_gene: TRBJ1-1
d_gene: -
abundance: -

CDR3aa: CASSPPGGQNTEAFF
CDR3nt: TGTGCCAGCTCACCGCCCGGGGGGCAGAACACTGAAGCTTTCTTT
v_gene: TRBV18
j_gene: TRBJ1-1
d_gene: -
abundance: -

CDR3aa: CASSPGGQGNTGELFF
CDR3nt: TGCGCCAGCAGCCCTGGGGGACAGGGGAACACCGGGGAGCTGTTTTTT
v_gene: TRBV5-1
j_gene: TRBJ2-2
d_gene: TRBD1
abundance: once

CDR3aa: CATGTSGVSGELFF
CDR3nt: TGTGCCACGGGGACTAGCGGGGTTTCCGGGGAGCTGTTTTTT
v_gene: TRBV27
j_gene: TRBJ2-2
d_gene: TRBD2
abundance: -

CDR3aa: CASSPVSFQSLMNTEAFF
CDR3nt: TGTGCCAGCAGCCCCGTCTCTTTCCAAAGCCTAATGAACACTGAAGCTTTCTTT
v_gene: TRBV28
j_gene: TRBJ1-1
d_gene: -
abundance: -

CDR3aa: CASSGQGPGEQYF
CDR3nt: TGTGCCAGTTCTGGACAGGGTCCGGGCGAGCAGTACTTC
v_gene: TRBV7-6
j_gene: TRBJ2-7
d_gene: TRBD1
abundance: -

CDR3aa: CSVMTVLTYEQYF
CDR3nt: TGCAGCGTTATGACAGTTTTGACCTACGAGCAGTACTTC
v_gene: TRBV29-1
j_gene: TRBJ2-7
d_gene: -
abundance: -

CDR3aa: CASSLTAPRRHEQYF
CDR3nt: TGTGCCAGCAGTTTAACCGCCCCCCGGCGCCACGAGCAGTACTTC
v_gene: TRBV28
j_gene: TRBJ2-7
d_gene: -
abundance: once

CDR3aa: CASSLSRDRNEKLFF
CDR3nt: TGTGCCAGCAGCTTATCGCGGGACAGGAATGAAAAACTGTTTTTT
v_gene: TRBV7-2
j_gene: TRBJ1-4
d_gene: TRBD1
abundance: -